This is a list of T cell receptor beta chains from one sample in a study of regulatory T cells in long-lasting Graves disease. TCRdb analysed the multiplex PCR reads with MiXCR anew, one entry per CDR3 protein. The data contain hundreds of thousands of distinct CDR3 sequences, around 19% of them seen just once; the ten biggest clones take up less than 35%. This material consisted of peripheral blood mononuclear cells (PBMCs), taken when the disease was refractory, from a patient treated with antithyroid drugs. The receptor source for this set is a female donor with Graves disease. Each CDR3 is given with its conserved first and last residue. A D gene is named only where the DNA matches it firmly. Where a row states a size, it is once, few, many or the class of an expanded clone; other rows omit it.

v_gene	d_gene	abundance	j_gene	CDR3aa	CDR3nt
TRBV5-1	TRBD1	few	TRBJ1-1	CASSAEQGATEAFF	TGCGCCAGCAGCGCCGAACAGGGGGCGACTGAAGCTTTCTTT
TRBV10-1	.	many	TRBJ1-4	CASSVGRLEIDF	TGCGCCAGCAGTGTGGGACGGCTGGAGATCGATTTT
TRBV3-1	.	few	TRBJ1-1	CASTSVQGLGGAFF	TGTGCCAGCACCTCAGTACAGGGCTTAGGAGGAGCTTTCTTT
TRBV24-1	TRBD1	.	TRBJ2-1	CATSRTGTGTYNEQFF	TGTGCCACCAGTCGAACCGGGACAGGTACCTACAATGAGCAGTTCTTC
TRBV7-9	.	many	TRBJ1-4	CASSREKLFF	TGTGCCAGCAGCCGCGAAAAACTGTTTTTT
TRBV12-3/TRBV12-4	.	many	TRBJ1-2	CASSRTDRLYGYTF	TGTGCCAGCAGCCGAACTGACAGGCTCTATGGCTACACCTTC
TRBV28	TRBD2	many	TRBJ2-5	CASCPSGRKEETQYF	TGTGCCAGCTGCCCTAGCGGGAGGAAAGAAGAGACCCAGTACTTC
TRBV20-1	.	.	TRBJ2-7	CSARGSGDPYEQYF	TGCAGTGCTAGAGGGTCAGGGGACCCCTACGAGCAGTACTTC
TRBV20-1	TRBD2	many	TRBJ2-7	CSARDPSGSLVYEQYF	TGCAGTGCTAGAGATCCTAGCGGGAGTCTGGTCTACGAGCAGTACTTC
TRBV28	TRBD1	many	TRBJ2-6	CASSSRTGGPLSGANVLTF	TGTGCCAGCAGCTCCCGGACAGGGGGCCCCCTATCTGGGGCCAACGTCCTGACTTTC
TRBV30	TRBD1	few	TRBJ1-5	CAWSPIDRGGDQPQHF	TGTGCCTGGAGCCCGATCGACAGGGGCGGGGATCAGCCCCAGCATTTT
TRBV5-1	.	.	TRBJ1-1	CASSSRDTGTEAFF	TGCGCCAGCAGCTCAAGGGACACGGGAACTGAAGCTTTCTTT
TRBV19	TRBD1	few	TRBJ2-7	CASSMYRGDEQYF	TGTGCCAGTAGTATGTACAGGGGTGACGAGCAGTACTTC
TRBV12-3/TRBV12-4	.	.	TRBJ2-6	CASSLVGQFGGANVLTF	TGTGCCAGCAGTTTAGTCGGACAGTTTGGCGGGGCCAACGTCCTGACTTTC
TRBV5-6	.	many	TRBJ1-2	CASSFRGPHLTF	TGTGCCAGCAGCTTCAGGGGACCCCACTTAACCTTC
TRBV29-1	.	.	TRBJ1-2	CSVEDREVYGYTF	TGCAGCGTTGAAGATCGAGAAGTTTATGGCTACACCTTC
TRBV6-1	TRBD1	.	TRBJ1-2	CASSRPGQGGGYTF	TGTGCCAGCAGCCGCCCGGGACAGGGCGGCGGCTACACCTTC
TRBV12-3/TRBV12-4	TRBD2	few	TRBJ2-7	CASSPTSGSGFTYEQYF	TGTGCCAGCAGTCCCACTAGCGGGAGTGGTTTCACCTACGAGCAGTACTTC
TRBV18	.	few	TRBJ2-2	CASSSERTGELFF	TGTGCCAGCTCATCCGAGCGCACCGGGGAGCTGTTTTTT
TRBV6-2/TRBV6-3	.	.	TRBJ1-5	CASNSRGGNQPQHF	TGTGCCAGCAACAGTAGGGGCGGCAATCAGCCCCAGCATTTT
TRBV3-1	TRBD2	many	TRBJ2-5	CASSQDLTSGDRPQYF	TGTGCCAGCAGCCAAGATCTGACTAGCGGGGACCGCCCCCAGTACTTC
TRBV7-9	.	few	TRBJ1-1	CASSSQVSYIRESTEAFF	TGTGCCAGCAGCTCACAAGTCTCCTACATCAGGGAGTCCACTGAAGCTTTCTTT
TRBV2	TRBD2	.	TRBJ2-3	CASSGPSGTADTQYF	TGTGCCAGCAGTGGACCTAGCGGGACGGCAGATACGCAGTATTTT
TRBV19	TRBD1	once	TRBJ1-3	CASSDPRDRGNGDTIYF	TGTGCCAGTAGTGACCCCCGGGACAGGGGGAACGGAGACACCATATATTTT
TRBV7-2	.	many	TRBJ2-5	CASNGGPVETQYF	TGTGCCAGCAACGGGGGGCCGGTGGAGACCCAGTACTTC
TRBV10-1	.	many	TRBJ2-7	CANPGKGPGEQYF	TGCGCCAACCCCGGTAAGGGTCCGGGTGAGCAGTACTTC
TRBV28	.	many	TRBJ2-7	CASSPLLADSSYEQYF	TGTGCCAGCAGTCCCCTATTAGCGGACAGCTCCTACGAGCAGTACTTC
TRBV30	.	.	TRBJ2-7	CAWSVDRLRYEQYF	TGTGCCTGGAGTGTAGACCGACTACGCTACGAGCAGTACTTC
TRBV4-1	TRBD2	.	TRBJ2-5	CASSQGWTSGIETQYF	TGCGCCAGCAGCCAAGGCTGGACTAGCGGGATAGAGACCCAGTACTTC
TRBV12-3/TRBV12-4	TRBD1	many	TRBJ2-3	CASSHGTVRSTDTQYF	TGTGCCAGCAGTCACGGGACAGTCCGGAGCACAGATACGCAGTATTTT
TRBV18	.	.	TRBJ1-2	CASSPRPDRNYGYTF	TGTGCCAGCTCACCTCGCCCTGACAGAAACTATGGCTACACCTTC
TRBV4-2	TRBD2	.	TRBJ2-5	CASSRTSGRDMETQYF	TGTGCCAGCAGCCGGACTAGCGGGAGAGACATGGAGACCCAGTACTTC
TRBV28	.	many	TRBJ1-2	CASSLNGQFYGYTF	TGTGCCAGCAGTTTAAACGGACAGTTCTATGGCTACACCTTC
TRBV5-6	.	.	TRBJ1-1	CASSLSGPTEAFF	TGTGCCAGCAGCTTGTCAGGACCCACTGAAGCTTTCTTT
TRBV5-1	TRBD2	few	TRBJ2-7	CASSPLAGPSREQYF	TGCGCCAGCAGCCCCCTAGCGGGACCTTCCCGCGAGCAGTACTTC
TRBV19	.	few	TRBJ1-6	CASSELGFGSPLHF	TGTGCCAGTAGTGAGTTGGGTTTCGGTTCACCCCTCCACTTT
TRBV9	.	few	TRBJ2-7	CASSPHAVTYEQYF	TGTGCCAGCTCCCCCCACGCCGTTACCTACGAGCAGTACTTC
TRBV2	TRBD1	few	TRBJ2-6	CASSDTGGIVDGASGANVLTF	TGTGCCAGCAGTGACACAGGGGGCATTGTGGACGGGGCCTCCGGGGCCAACGTCCTGACTTTC
TRBV4-1	.	.	TRBJ2-1	CASSHNYGGLNEQFF	TGCGCCAGCAGCCACAACTACGGGGGTCTGAATGAGCAGTTCTTC
TRBV28	.	many	TRBJ2-7	CASSLKEGGWYEQYF	TGTGCCAGCAGTTTAAAGGAGGGTGGGTGGTACGAGCAGTACTTC
TRBV11-2	.	many	TRBJ1-2	CASSSYRDYYGYTF	TGTGCCAGCAGCTCCTACAGGGATTACTATGGCTACACCTTC
TRBV7-2	.	.	TRBJ1-4	CASSHDATNEKLFF	TGTGCCAGCAGCCACGATGCAACTAATGAAAAACTGTTTTTT
TRBV28	.	many	TRBJ1-5	CASRRWGRRQPQHF	TGTGCCAGCAGACGCTGGGGGAGACGGCAGCCCCAGCATTTT
TRBV6-2/TRBV6-3	.	.	TRBJ1-2	CASSYSFLQSIETHGYTF	TGTGCCAGCAGTTACTCGTTTTTGCAATCAATTGAAACCCATGGCTACACCTTC